This T cell receptor beta chain emerged from a study of blood T cell repertoires in COVID-19. Overall study context: Sources were T cells, B-cell-depleted T cells, or PBMCs; the material itself was cDNA or gDNA.

CDR3 length: 14 amino acids. Germline V gives CDR1 MNHEY, CDR2 SVGAGI. The V and J ends lost 4 bases and 0 bases respectively, with 7 bases between them. Study members were between roughly 18 and 89 years old and lived in some 22 US regions. Donors were grouped by their self-reported clinical history. This clone was counted a single time. Original methodology: Cell counts per sample came from amplifying reference gene primers. Profiling relied on immunoSEQ multiplex PCR, and the TCRdb table lists in-frame clones only, not all of them. V and J calls and clone size are as listed in that table; D and trimming were resolved from the DNA. The sample lists some 350,000 clones, 80% to 90% occurring once.

Specimen: PBMCs or T cells enriched from blood (not recorded which). The source is a man between 18 and 29 years old who had recovered from COVID-19. The chain carries TRBV6-5 and TRBJ1-3; tentative D call: TRBD1 (6 bases). Here the CDR3 reads CASSSGHSGNTIYF. CDR3 nucleotides: TGTGCCAGCAGTTCGGGACACTCTGGAAACACCATATATTTT.